Detailed here is one T cell receptor (beta chain). Antigen: not known. J gave up 3 bases and V 5 bases, and 8 bases lay outside the gene matches. CDR3 size: 16 residues. TCRdb analysed the RT-PCR reads with MiXCR anew, one entry per CDR3 protein. The sample holds 450,000 to 550,000 distinct CDR3 sequences; 25% are singletons and the top ten take 1.5% to 2%. The data belong to a study of response to subunit inactivated influenza vaccine. Study findings and constraints: Authors suggested each seasonal influenza vaccination recruits few new T cells.

The origin of this receptor is a man aged 50 to 59 who received an inactivated influenza vaccine. This chain links TRBV12-3 or TRBV12-4 with TRBJ2-3, with TRBD2 matching over 10 bases. The input for sequencing was CD4+ T cells sorted from PBMCs, taken 5 to 6 days after vaccination. The DNA for the CDR3 is TGTGCCAGCAGTCCCGTAGCGGGGGGCTTGACAGATACGCAGTATTTT. Translation gives CASSPVAGGLTDTQYF.